This T cell receptor beta chain emerged from a study of T cell responses to AZD1222 COVID-19 vaccine. Study-wide context: Both about-4-week and about-12-week second-dose recipients were combined. Study results and caveats: Donors were mostly white British, more females; clonal diversity possibly underestimated.

TCRdb's table, derived via immunoSEQ multiplex PCR, lists solely in-frame clones and lacks some. There are 100,000 or so clones in the sample; around 87% occur only once, and 2% to 3% lies in the top ten. A word on this clone: As yet, its antigen is unknown.

The specimen was peripheral blood, collected on day 0 of AZD1222 vaccination. The sequence was obtained from an adult in good health.

The CDR3 sequence: CASSNGNYGYTF. The CDR3 nucleotides read TGTGCCAGTAGTAACGGTAACTATGGCTACACCTTC. V gene TRBV19 combines with J gene TRBJ1-2, with D hard to call. With 4 bases removed from V and 1 base from J, the gap between germline ends came to 4 bases. Germline CDR1 reads LNHDA; CDR2 reads SQIVND (reference sequence). The CDR3 consists of 12 residues.